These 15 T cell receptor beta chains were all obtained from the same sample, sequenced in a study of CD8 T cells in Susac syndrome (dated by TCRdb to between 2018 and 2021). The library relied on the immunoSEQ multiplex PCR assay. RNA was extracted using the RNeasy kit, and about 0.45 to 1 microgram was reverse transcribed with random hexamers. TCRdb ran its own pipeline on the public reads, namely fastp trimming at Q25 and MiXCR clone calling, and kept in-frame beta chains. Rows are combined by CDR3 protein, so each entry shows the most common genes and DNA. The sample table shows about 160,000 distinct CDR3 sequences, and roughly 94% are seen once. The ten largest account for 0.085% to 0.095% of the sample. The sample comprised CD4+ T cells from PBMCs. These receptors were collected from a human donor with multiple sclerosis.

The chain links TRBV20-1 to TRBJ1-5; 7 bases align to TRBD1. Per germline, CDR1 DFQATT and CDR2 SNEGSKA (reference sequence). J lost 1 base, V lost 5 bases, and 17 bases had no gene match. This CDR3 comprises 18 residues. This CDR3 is CSALTLDRFRGSNQPQHF. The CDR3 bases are TGCAGTGCTTTGACCCTGGACAGGTTTCGAGGGAGCAATCAGCCCCAGCATTTT.

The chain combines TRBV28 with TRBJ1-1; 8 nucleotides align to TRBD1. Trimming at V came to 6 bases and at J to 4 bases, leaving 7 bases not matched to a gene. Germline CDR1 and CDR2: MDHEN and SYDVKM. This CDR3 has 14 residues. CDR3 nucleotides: TGTGCCAGCAGACGGACAGGGATCGGCACTGAAGCTTTCTTT. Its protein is CASRRTGIGTEAFF.

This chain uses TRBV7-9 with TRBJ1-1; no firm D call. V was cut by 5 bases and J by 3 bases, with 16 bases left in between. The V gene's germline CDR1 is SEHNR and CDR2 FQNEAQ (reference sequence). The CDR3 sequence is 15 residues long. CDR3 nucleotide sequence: TGTGCCAGCAGCCCGCGGGCGGGATGGGACACTGAAGCTTTCTTT. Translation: CASSPRAGWDTEAFF.

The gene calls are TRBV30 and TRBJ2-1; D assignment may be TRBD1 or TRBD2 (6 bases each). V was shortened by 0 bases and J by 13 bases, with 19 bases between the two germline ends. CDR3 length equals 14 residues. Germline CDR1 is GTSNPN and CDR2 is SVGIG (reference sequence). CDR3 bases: TGTGCCTGGAGTGTTAAGGGGGGCTCCCGGCGCCAGTTCTTC. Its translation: CAWSVKGGSRRQFF.

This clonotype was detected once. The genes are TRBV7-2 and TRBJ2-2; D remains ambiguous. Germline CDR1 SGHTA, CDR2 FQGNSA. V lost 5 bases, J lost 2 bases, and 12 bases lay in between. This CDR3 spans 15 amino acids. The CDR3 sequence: CASSPDGFNTGELFF. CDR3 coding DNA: TGTGCCAGCAGCCCCGACGGGTTTAACACCGGGGAGCTGTTTTTT. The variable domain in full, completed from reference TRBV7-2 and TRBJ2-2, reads GAGVSQSPSNKVTEKGKDVELRCDPISGHTALYWYRQSLGQGLEFLIYFQGNSAPDKSGLPSDRFSAERTGGSVSTLTIQRTQQEDSAVYLCASSPDGFNTGELFFGEGSRLTVL.

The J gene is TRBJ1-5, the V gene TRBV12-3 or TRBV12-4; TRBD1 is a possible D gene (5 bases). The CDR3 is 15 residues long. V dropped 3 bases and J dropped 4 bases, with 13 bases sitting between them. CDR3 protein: CASSFSFGANQPQHF. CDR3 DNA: TGTGCCAGCAGTTTCTCATTCGGGGCAAATCAGCCCCAGCATTTT.

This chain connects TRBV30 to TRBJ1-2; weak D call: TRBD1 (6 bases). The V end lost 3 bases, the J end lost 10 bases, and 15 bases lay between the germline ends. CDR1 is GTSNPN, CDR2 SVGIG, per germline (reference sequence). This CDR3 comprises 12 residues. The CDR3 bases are TGTGCCTGGAGCTTGGACAGCCCTATCTACACCTTC. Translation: CAWSLDSPIYTF.

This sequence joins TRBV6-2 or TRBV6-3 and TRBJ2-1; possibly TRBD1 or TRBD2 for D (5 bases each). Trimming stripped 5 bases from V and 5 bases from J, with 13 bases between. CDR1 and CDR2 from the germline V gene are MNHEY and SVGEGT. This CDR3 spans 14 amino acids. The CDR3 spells CASSRSGTHNEQFF. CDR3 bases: TGTGCCAGCAGTCGCTCCGGGACCCACAATGAGCAGTTCTTC.

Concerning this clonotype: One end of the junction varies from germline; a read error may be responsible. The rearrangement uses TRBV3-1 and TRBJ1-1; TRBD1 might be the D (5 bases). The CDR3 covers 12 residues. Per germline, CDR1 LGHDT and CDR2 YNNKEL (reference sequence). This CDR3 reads CASSQGDGRKIF. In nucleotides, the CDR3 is TGTGCCAGCAGCCAAGGGGACGGCCGTAAAATCTTT.

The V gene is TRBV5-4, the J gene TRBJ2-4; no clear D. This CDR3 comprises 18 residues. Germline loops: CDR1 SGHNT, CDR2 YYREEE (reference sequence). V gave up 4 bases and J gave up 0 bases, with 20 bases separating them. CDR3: CASSHAIAGYLAKNIQYF. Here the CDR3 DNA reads TGTGCCAGCAGCCATGCAATTGCCGGGTACCTAGCCAAAAACATTCAGTACTTC. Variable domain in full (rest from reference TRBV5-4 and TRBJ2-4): ETGVTQSPTHLIKTRGQQVTLRCSSQSGHNTVSWYQQALGQGPQFIFQYYREEENGRGNFPPRFSGLQFPNYSSELNVNALELDDSALYLCASSHAIAGYLAKNIQYFGAGTRLSVL.

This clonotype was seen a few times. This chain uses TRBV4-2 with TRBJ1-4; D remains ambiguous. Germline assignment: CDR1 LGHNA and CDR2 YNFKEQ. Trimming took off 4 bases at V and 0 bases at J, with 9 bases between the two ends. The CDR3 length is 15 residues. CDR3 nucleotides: TGTGCCAGCAGCCCAGGCCTAGCAACTAATGAAAAACTGTTTTTT. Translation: CASSPGLATNEKLFF.

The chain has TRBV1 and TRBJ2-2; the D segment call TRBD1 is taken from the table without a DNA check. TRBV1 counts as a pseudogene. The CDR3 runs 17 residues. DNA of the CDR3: TGCACCAGCAGCCAGGAGGGCCCCGGGACATACACCGGGGAGCTGTTTTTT. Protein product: CTSSQEGPGTYTGELFF.

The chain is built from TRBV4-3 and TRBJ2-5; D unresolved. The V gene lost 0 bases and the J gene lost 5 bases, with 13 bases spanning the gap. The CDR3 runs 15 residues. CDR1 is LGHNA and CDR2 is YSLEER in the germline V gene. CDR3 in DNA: TGCGCCAGCAGCCAAGAAGGGTCAGACCGGGAGACCCAGTACTTC. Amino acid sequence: CASSQEGSDRETQYF.

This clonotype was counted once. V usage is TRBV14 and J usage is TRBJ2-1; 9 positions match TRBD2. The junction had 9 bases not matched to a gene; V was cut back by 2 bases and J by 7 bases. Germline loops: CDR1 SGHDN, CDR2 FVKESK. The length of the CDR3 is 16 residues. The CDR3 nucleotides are TGTGCCAGCAGCCAATACGGCGGGAGGGCGCGGAATGAGCAGTTCTTC. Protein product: CASSQYGGRARNEQFF. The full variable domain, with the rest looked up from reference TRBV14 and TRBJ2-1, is EAGVTQFPSHSVIEKGQTVTLRCDPISGHDNLYWYRRVMGKEIKFLLHFVKESKQDESGMPNNRFLAERTGGTYSTLKVQPAELEDSGVYFCASSQYGGRARNEQFFGPGTRLTVL.

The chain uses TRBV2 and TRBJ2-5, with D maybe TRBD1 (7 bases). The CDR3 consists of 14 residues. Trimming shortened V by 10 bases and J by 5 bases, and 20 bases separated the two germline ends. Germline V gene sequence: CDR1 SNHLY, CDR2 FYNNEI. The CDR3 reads CATQGGGGPETQYF. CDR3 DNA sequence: TGTGCCACCCAAGGTGGAGGGGGCCCCGAGACCCAGTACTTC.